One sample yielded the 19 T cell receptor beta chains listed below, sequenced in a study of spatial heterogeneity in lung cancer. Time point reported: sample taken at primary tumor resection. Unsorted whole RNA from tumor, nontumor lung or frozen PBMC underwent sequencing. MiXCR was run by TCRdb on the 5' RACE reads, yielding one entry per CDR3 protein. In the table there are tens of thousands of distinct CDR3 sequences, 10% to 15% of which are singletons. The sequenced sample was PBMCs, obtained at surgery. Every receptor here comes from a male donor with early-stage non-small cell lung cancer.

CDR3 nucleotide sequence: TGCAGCGTTGAAAGCGGGAAAGATACGCAGTATTTT. This sequence encodes CSVESGKDTQYF. This rearrangement joins TRBV29-1 to TRBJ2-3, with TRBD2 identical over 7 bases. V dropped 2 bases and J dropped 5; count of bases not matched to a gene: 1. This CDR3 has 12 amino acids. Looked up from germline, CDR1 is SQVTM and CDR2 is ANQGSEA.

This sequence joins TRBV25-1 and TRBJ1-4, with D perhaps TRBD1 (6 bases). Germline-derived CDR1 and CDR2 are MGHDK and SYGVNS. The CDR3 totals 14 residues. Trimming shortened V by 6 bases and J by 7 bases, and 15 bases separated the two germline ends. In DNA, the CDR3 is TGTGCCAGCAGGGGTACAGGGTGGGGTGAAAAACTGTTTTTT. Translated: CASRGTGWGEKLFF.

As for this clonotype: One end of the junction fails to match germline, which may point to a read error. The chain links TRBV4-1 to TRBJ2-7; 8 nucleotides match TRBD2. Per the germline V gene, CDR1 is MGHRA and CDR2 is YSYEKL. The CDR3 length is 16 residues. CDR3 nucleotides: TGCGCCAGAAGCCTCTACGGGGTAGCGGGGACCTACGAGCAGTACTTC. Protein sequence: CARSLYGVAGTYEQYF.

This chain connects TRBV30 to TRBJ1-6, with D maybe TRBD1 (5 bases). The CDR3 has 12 residues. V lost 7 bases and J lost 7, with 11 bases in between. Germline V gives CDR1 GTSNPN, CDR2 SVGIG (reference sequence). The CDR3 loop is CASTVDNSPLHF. CDR3 nucleotide sequence: TGTGCCTCGACAGTCGACAATTCACCCCTCCACTTT.

This clonotype was picked up a small number of times. Here the CDR3 reads CASSGWTDGETQYF. CDR3 nucleotides: TGTGCCAGCAGCGGATGGACAGATGGGGAGACCCAGTACTTC. This chain connects TRBV7-9 to TRBJ2-5; D might be TRBD1 (6 bases). Germline lookup yields CDR1 SEHNR and CDR2 FQNEAQ (reference sequence). The CDR3 has 14 amino acids. Trimming shortened V by 5 bases and J by 5 bases, and 15 bases separated the two germline ends.

This chain links TRBV20-1 with TRBJ1-6, with TRBD1 identical over 8 bases. CDR1 is DFQATT, CDR2 SNEGSKA, per germline (reference sequence). CDR3 length: 12 residues. CDR3 sequence (DNA): TGCAGAGACAGGGGAGTTCATTCACCCCTCCACTTT. Translating gives CRDRGVHSPLHF.

This clonotype was observed a few times. The chain is built from TRBV4-2 and TRBJ1-6; D is unresolved. CDR3 size: 16 residues. The germline V gene has CDR1 LGHNA and CDR2 YNFKEQ. Trimming took off 0 bases at V and 7 bases at J, with 13 bases between the two ends. The DNA for the CDR3 is TGTGCCAGCAGCCAAGAATATTCCCAGAGAAATTCACCCCTCCACTTT. Translated: CASSQEYSQRNSPLHF.

The chain is built from TRBV5-1 and TRBJ2-7; weak D call: TRBD2 (5 bases). The germline CDR1 and CDR2 sequences are SGHRS and YFSETQ. Trimming took 0 bases from V and 4 from J, leaving 11 bases between them. This CDR3 is 14 amino acids long. CDR3 in amino acids: CASSLDLRGYEQYF. The CDR3, as DNA: TGCGCCAGCAGCTTGGACCTACGAGGGTACGAGCAGTACTTC.

In DNA, the CDR3 is TGTGCCAGCAGCCTGGGACTAGCGGGAGGTCCTCCCGGCACAGATACGCAGTATTTT. This codes for CASSLGLAGGPPGTDTQYF. The rearrangement uses TRBV7-8 and TRBJ2-3, with TRBD2 identical over 15 bases. This CDR3 comprises 19 residues. CDR1 and CDR2 from the germline V gene are SGHVS and FQNEAQ. V lost 5 bases, J lost 1 base, and 10 bases stayed unmatched. Combining the CDR3 with reference TRBV7-8 and TRBJ2-3 gives the whole variable domain GAGVSQSPRYKVAKRGQDVALRCDPISGHVSLFWYQQALGQGPEFLTYFQNEAQLDKSGLPSDRFFAERPEGSVSTLKIQRTQQEDSAVYLCASSLGLAGGPPGTDTQYFGPGTRLTVL.

This clonotype came up a few times. This rearrangement joins TRBV29-1 to TRBJ2-3; the match to TRBD2 covers 14 bases. Germline loops: CDR1 SQVTM, CDR2 ANQGSEA. Trimming removed 6 bases from V and 1 base from J; junction bases left unmatched: 0. The CDR3 has 14 amino acids. The CDR3 nucleotides are TGCAGCGTGGGACTAGCGGGGGGCACAGATACGCAGTATTTT. Its translation is CSVGLAGGTDTQYF.

The chain carries TRBV23-1 and TRBJ2-7; D possibly corresponds to TRBD1 (5 bases). TRBV23-1 is an open reading frame whose function is uncertain. V shed 4 bases and J shed 2 bases, with 21 bases lying between them. There are 17 residues in the CDR3. This chain's CDR3 is CASSPPGADRLTYEQYF. The CDR3 nucleotides read TGCGCCAGCAGTCCCCCTGGGGCGGACCGCTTAACCTACGAGCAGTACTTC.

The table lists this clonotype with a few counts. J is TRBJ2-6 and V is TRBV7-9; D is uncertain. The germline V gene has CDR1 SEHNR and CDR2 FQNEAQ (reference sequence). CDR3 length: 15 amino acids. The V gene lost 5 bases and the J gene lost 1 base, with 9 bases spanning the gap. The chain's CDR3 is CASSASKSGANVLTF. The DNA for the CDR3 is TGTGCCAGCAGCGCGAGCAAATCTGGGGCCAACGTCCTGACTTTC.

This clonotype turned up a few times. The chain uses TRBV5-1 and TRBJ1-1, with 10 bases that match TRBD1. This CDR3 comprises 18 residues. The V gene end was trimmed by 6 bases and the J gene end by 5 bases; junction bases not matched to a gene: 19. CDR1 and CDR2 from the germline V gene are SGHRS and YFSETQ. The CDR3 DNA reads TGCGCCAGCACACAAAATTTTGACGCCTGGGACAGGGGTACTGAAGCTTTCTTT. The encoded protein is CASTQNFDAWDRGTEAFF.

This clonotype has a handful of counts. The genes are TRBV12-3 or TRBV12-4 and TRBJ2-7; D is perhaps TRBD1 (6 bases). V lost 6 bases and J 2 bases, leaving 11 bases between the germline ends. There are 13 residues in the CDR3. For the CDR3, the DNA is TGTGCCAGCAGCTCCTGGGGGCCCTACGAGCAGTACTTC. Amino acids: CASSSWGPYEQYF.

This clonotype was counted many times. The chain carries TRBV24-1 and TRBJ2-7; 7 bases are a match to TRBD1. The CDR3 is made up of 13 amino acids. In germline, CDR1 is KGHDR, CDR2 SFDVKD. The J segment lost 1 base and the V segment lost 7 bases, leaving 3 bases of the junction unmatched. CDR3 DNA: TGTGCCACCAGCGTGGGACAGTCCTACGAGCAGTACTTC. It translates to CATSVGQSYEQYF.

This clonotype has only one observation. This rearrangement joins TRBV29-1 to TRBJ2-7; TRBD2 agrees at 8 bases. In germline, CDR1 is SQVTM, CDR2 ANQGSEA. V shed 6 bases, J shed 0 bases, and the junction held 19 bases outside the gene matches. There are 18 residues in the CDR3. The CDR3 bases are TGCAGCGTCTCTCCGGGACTAGGCGATCCTTATAGCTCCTACGAGCAGTACTTC. It encodes CSVSPGLGDPYSSYEQYF.

This clonotype was seen more than once but under ten times. This chain joins TRBV11-2 and TRBJ1-3; TRBD1 matches at 9 bases. Unmatched junction bases numbered 8, after V lost 5 bases and J lost 6 bases. Germline lookup yields CDR1 SGHAT and CDR2 FQNNGV. CDR3 length: 15 amino acids. CDR3 amino acids: CASSTWDREVNTIYF. For the CDR3, the DNA is TGTGCCAGCAGCACCTGGGACAGGGAAGTAAACACCATATATTTT. Using reference TRBV11-2 and TRBJ1-3 for the parts outside the CDR3, the full variable domain is EAGVAQSPRYKIIEKRQSVAFWCNPISGHATLYWYQQILGQGPKLLIQFQNNGVVDDSQLPKDRFSAERLKGVDSTLKIQPAKLEDSAVYLCASSTWDREVNTIYFGEGSWLTVV.

The chain joins TRBV15 to TRBJ2-5, with 8 bases lining up with TRBD2. Germline lookup yields CDR1 LNHNV and CDR2 YYDKDF (reference sequence). The CDR3 sequence is 18 residues long. The junction had 13 bases not matched to a gene; V was cut back by 0 bases and J by 4 bases. The CDR3 DNA is TGTGCCACCAGCAGAGATGAGGGAAGCGGGAGAGTTATAGAGACCCAGTACTTC. Translated: CATSRDEGSGRVIETQYF.

This chain connects TRBV6-2 or TRBV6-3 to TRBJ2-2; D gene unclear. Germline V gene data show CDR1 as MNHEY and CDR2 as SVGEGT. The germline V and J ends were trimmed by 7 bases and 6 bases, with 9 bases remaining between them. The CDR3 is 12 amino acids. CDR3 residues: CASISLAGELFF. The CDR3 DNA sequence: TGTGCCAGCATCAGCCTGGCCGGGGAGCTGTTTTTT.